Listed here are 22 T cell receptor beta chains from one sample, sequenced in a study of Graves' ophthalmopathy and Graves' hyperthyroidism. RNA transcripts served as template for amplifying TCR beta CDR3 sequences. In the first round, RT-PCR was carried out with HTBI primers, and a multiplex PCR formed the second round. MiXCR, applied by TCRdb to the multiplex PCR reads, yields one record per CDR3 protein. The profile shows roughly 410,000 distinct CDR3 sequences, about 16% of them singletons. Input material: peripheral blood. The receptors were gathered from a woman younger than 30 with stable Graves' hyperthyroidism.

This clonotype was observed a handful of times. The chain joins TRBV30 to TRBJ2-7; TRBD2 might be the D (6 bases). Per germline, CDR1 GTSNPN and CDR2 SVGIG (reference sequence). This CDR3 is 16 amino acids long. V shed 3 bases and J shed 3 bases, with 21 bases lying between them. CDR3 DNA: TGTGCCTGGAGGGGGACCGGGACTGGATCTAACTACGAGCAGTACTTC. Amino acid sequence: CAWRGTGTGSNYEQYF.

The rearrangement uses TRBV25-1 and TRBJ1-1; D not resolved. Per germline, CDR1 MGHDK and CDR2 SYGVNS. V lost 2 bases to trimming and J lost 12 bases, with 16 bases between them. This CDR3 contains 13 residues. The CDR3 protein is CASSEGSYRGSFF. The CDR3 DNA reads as TGTGCCAGCAGTGAAGGGAGCTACCGCGGGTCTTTCTTT. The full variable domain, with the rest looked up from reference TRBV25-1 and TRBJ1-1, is EADIYQTPRYLVIGTGKKITLECSQTMGHDKMYWYQQDPGMELHLIHYSYGVNSTEKGDLSSESTVSRIRTEHFPLTLESARPSHTSQYLCASSEGSYRGSFFGQGTRLTVV.

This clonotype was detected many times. The CDR3: CSARAQASPNYGYTF. The CDR3 DNA is TGCAGTGCTAGAGCTCAGGCGTCGCCGAACTATGGCTACACCTTC. V and J are TRBV20-1 and TRBJ1-2; D not resolved. V was shortened by 1 base and J by 2 bases, with 14 bases between the two germline ends. From germline, CDR1 is DFQATT and CDR2 SNEGSKA (reference sequence). The CDR3 contains 15 residues.

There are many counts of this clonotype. CDR3 residues: CASSPGRENTEAFF. The CDR3 DNA follows: TGTGCCAGCAGTCCGGGGCGGGAAAACACTGAAGCTTTCTTT. V and J are TRBV12-3 or TRBV12-4 and TRBJ1-1, with D maybe TRBD1 (5 bases). The CDR3 length is 14 residues. V was cut by 5 bases and J by 2 bases, with 12 bases left in between.

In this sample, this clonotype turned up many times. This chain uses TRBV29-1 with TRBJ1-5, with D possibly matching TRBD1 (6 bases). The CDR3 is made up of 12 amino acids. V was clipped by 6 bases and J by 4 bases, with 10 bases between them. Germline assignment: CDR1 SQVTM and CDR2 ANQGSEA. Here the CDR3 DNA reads TGCAGCGTAGGGGGTAGAAATCAGCCCCAGCATTTT. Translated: CSVGGRNQPQHF.

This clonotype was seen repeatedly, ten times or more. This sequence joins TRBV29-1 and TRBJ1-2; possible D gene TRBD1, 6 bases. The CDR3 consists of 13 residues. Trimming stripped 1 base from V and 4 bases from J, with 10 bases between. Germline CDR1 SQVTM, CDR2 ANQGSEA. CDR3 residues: CSVEGGGVYGYTF. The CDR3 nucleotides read TGCAGCGTTGAAGGAGGGGGAGTCTATGGCTACACCTTC.

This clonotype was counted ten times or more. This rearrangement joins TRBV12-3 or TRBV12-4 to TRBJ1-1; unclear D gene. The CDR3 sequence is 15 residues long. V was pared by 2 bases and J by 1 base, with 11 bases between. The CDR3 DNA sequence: TGTGCCAGCAGTTTATACGGAACGGGGAACACTGAAGCTTTCTTT. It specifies CASSLYGTGNTEAFF.

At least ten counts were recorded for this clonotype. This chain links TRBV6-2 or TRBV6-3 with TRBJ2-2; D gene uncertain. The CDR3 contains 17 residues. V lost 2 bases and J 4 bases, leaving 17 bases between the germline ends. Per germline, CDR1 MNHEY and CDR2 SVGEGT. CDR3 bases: TGTGCCAGCAGTTACGGCCGGACCGGCCTAGGCACCGGGGAGCTGTTTTTT. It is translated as CASSYGRTGLGTGELFF.

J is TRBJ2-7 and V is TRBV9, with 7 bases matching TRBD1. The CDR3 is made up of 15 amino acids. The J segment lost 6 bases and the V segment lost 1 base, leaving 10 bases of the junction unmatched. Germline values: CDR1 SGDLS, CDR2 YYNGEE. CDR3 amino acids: CASSVSTGESGEQYF. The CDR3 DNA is TGTGCCAGCAGCGTATCCACAGGGGAATCGGGCGAGCAGTACTTC. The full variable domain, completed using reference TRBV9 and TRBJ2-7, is DSGVTQTPKHLITATGQRVTLRCSPRSGDLSVYWYQQSLDQGLQFLIQYYNGEERAKGNILERFSAQQFPDLHSELNLSSLELGDSALYFCASSVSTGESGEQYFGPGTRLTVT.

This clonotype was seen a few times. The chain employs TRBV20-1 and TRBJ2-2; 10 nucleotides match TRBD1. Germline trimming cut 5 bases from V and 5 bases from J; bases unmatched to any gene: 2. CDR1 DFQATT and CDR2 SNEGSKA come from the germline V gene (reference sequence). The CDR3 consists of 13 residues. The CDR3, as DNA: TGCAGTGCTCCGGGACAGGGGACCGGGGAGCTGTTTTTT. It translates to CSAPGQGTGELFF.

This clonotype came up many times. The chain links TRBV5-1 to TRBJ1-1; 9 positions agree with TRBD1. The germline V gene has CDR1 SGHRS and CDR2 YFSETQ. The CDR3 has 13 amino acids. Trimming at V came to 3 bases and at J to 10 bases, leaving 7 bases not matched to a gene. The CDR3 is CASSSGDRVLAFF. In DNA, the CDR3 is TGCGCCAGCAGCTCGGGGGACAGGGTCCTAGCTTTCTTT.

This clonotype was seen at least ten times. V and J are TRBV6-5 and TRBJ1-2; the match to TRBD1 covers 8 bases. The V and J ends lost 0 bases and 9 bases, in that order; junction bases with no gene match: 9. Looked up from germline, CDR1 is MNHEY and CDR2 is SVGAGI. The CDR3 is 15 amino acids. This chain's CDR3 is CASSYSPGGGLSYTF. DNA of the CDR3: TGTGCCAGCAGTTACTCCCCAGGGGGCGGATTGAGCTACACCTTC.

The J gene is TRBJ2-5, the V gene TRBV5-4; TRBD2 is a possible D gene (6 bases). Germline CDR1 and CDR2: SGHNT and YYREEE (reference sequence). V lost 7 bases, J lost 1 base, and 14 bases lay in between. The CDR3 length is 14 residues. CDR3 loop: CASRAWDFQETQYF. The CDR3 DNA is TGTGCCAGCCGCGCCTGGGACTTCCAAGAGACCCAGTACTTC.

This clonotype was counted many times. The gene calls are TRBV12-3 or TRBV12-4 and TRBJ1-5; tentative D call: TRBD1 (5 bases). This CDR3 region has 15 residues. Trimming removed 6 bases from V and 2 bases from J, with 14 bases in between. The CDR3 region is CASRRRGVGNQPQHF. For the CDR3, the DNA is TGTGCCAGCAGGCGTAGGGGAGTCGGCAATCAGCCCCAGCATTTT.

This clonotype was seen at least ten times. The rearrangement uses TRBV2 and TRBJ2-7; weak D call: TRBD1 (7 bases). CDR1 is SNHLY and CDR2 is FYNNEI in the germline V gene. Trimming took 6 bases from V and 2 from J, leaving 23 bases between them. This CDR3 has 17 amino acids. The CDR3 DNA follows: TGTGCCAGCAGCCGGGGGCAGTTTGGGCAGGGGGCCTACGAGCAGTACTTC. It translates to CASSRGQFGQGAYEQYF.

The CDR3, as DNA: TGCAGTGCTCCGCCCCCACACCGAAGGGGGCTAACCTATAATTCACCCCTCCACTTT. It specifies CSAPPPHRRGLTYNSPLHF. The rearrangement joins TRBV20-1 to TRBJ1-6; TRBD1 matches 7 bases. Trimming removed 5 bases from V and 2 bases from J; junction bases left unmatched: 18. Germline V gene data show CDR1 as DFQATT and CDR2 as SNEGSKA (reference sequence). The CDR3 totals 19 residues.

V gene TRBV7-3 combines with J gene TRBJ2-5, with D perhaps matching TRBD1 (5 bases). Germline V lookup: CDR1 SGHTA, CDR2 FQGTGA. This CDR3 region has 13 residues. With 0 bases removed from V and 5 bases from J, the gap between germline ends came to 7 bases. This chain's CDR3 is CASSLTDMETQYF. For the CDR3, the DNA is TGTGCCAGCAGCTTAACGGACATGGAGACCCAGTACTTC.

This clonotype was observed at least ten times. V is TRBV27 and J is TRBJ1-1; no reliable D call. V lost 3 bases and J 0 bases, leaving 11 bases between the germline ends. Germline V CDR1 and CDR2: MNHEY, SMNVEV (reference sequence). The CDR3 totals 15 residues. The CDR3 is CASSFNIKMNTEAFF. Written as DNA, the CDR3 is TGTGCCAGCAGTTTTAACATAAAGATGAACACTGAAGCTTTCTTT.

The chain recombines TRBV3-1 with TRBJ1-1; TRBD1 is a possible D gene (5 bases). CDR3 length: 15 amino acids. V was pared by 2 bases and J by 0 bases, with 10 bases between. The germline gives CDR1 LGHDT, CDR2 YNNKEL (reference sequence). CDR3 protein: CASSQSGRMNTEAFF. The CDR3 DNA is TGTGCCAGCAGCCAATCGGGACGGATGAACACTGAAGCTTTCTTT.

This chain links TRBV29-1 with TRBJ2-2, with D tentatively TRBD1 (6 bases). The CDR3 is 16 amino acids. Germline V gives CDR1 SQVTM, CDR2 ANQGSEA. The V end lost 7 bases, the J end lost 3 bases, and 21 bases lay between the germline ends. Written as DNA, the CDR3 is TGCAGCGCCCGAGGGCAACAGGGCTTGTACACCGGGGAGCTGTTTTTT. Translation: CSARGQQGLYTGELFF.

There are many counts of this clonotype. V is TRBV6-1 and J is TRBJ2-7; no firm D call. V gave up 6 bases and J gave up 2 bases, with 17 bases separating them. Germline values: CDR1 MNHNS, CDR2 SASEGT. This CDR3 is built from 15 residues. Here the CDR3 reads CASRGLAESAYEQYF. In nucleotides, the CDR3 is TGTGCCAGCAGGGGCCTCGCGGAGAGCGCCTACGAGCAGTACTTC.

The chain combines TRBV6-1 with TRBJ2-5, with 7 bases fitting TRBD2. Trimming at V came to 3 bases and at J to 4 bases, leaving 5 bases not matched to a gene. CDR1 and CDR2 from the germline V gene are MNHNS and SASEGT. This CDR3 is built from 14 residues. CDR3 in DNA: TGTGCCAGCAGTGACCCGGCTAGCGGAGAGACCCAGTACTTC. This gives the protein CASSDPASGETQYF.